Listed below are T cell receptor beta chains from one sample, sequenced in a study of T cell changes during pregnancy in multiple sclerosis. Assay used: immunoSEQ multiplex PCR; TCRdb lists only in-frame clones, some missing. Of approximately 37,000 clones in the sample, over 75% were seen once. The sequenced sample was CD8+ T cells from peripheral blood mononuclear cells, obtained in the first trimester of pregnancy. Receptor source: a female donor with multiple sclerosis, enrolled in a pregnancy study. Each CDR3 is given with its conserved first and last residue. Fields, in order: D gene, V gene, J gene, CDR3 protein, CDR3 DNA. The D gene is left open where the match is weak.

>-|TRBV4-3|TRBJ2-7
CASSQGQDEQYF
TGCGCCAGCAGCCAAGGACAAGACGAGCAGTACTTC
>-|TRBV6-1|TRBJ2-7
CASTGVDYHEQYF
TGTGCCAGCACGGGGGTGGATTACCACGAGCAGTACTTC
>-|TRBV27|TRBJ1-5
CASSWGGGQPQHF
TGTGCCAGCAGTTGGGGGGGAGGTCAGCCCCAGCATTTT
>TRBD2|TRBV19|TRBJ2-7
CASASGGSYEQYF
TGTGCCAGTGCCAGCGGGGGATCCTACGAGCAGTACTTC
>-|TRBV7-6|TRBJ2-3
CASSLAPGADTQYF
TGTGCCAGCAGCTTAGCGCCGGGGGCAGATACGCAGTATTTT
>-|TRBV7-2|TRBJ1-1
CASSLRGGLVEAFF
TGTGCCAGCAGCCTAAGGGGGGGGTTGGTTGAAGCTTTCTTT
>TRBD1|TRBV6-4|TRBJ1-5
CASSPGGNQPQHF
TGTGCCAGCAGTCCAGGGGGGAATCAGCCCCAGCATTTT
>TRBD1|TRBV7-9|TRBJ2-2
CASSSLLPGQGLTGELFF
TGTGCCAGCAGCTCCTTATTACCGGGACAGGGGTTAACCGGGGAGCTGTTTTTT
>-|TRBV6-5|TRBJ1-1
CASSYSAGPRNTEAFF
TGTGCCAGCAGTTACTCGGCAGGGCCCAGGAACACTGAAGCTTTCTTT
>TRBD1|TRBV10-3|TRBJ1-6
CAARTTGENNSPLHF
TGTGCCGCCAGGACCACAGGGGAGAATAATTCACCCCTCCACTTT
>-|TRBV4-1|TRBJ2-7
CASSQGPASYEQYF
TGCGCCAGCAGCCAAGGACCAGCGTCCTACGAGCAGTACTTC